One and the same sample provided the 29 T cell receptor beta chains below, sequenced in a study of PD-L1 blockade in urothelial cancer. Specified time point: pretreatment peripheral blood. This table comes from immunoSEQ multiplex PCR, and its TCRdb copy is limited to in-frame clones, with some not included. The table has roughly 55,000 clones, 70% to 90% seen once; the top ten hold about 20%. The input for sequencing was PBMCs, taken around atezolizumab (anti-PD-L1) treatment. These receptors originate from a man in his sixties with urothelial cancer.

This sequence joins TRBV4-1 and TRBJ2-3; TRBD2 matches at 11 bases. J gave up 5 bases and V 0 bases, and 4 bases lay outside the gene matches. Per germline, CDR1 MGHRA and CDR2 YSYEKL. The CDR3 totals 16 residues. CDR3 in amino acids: CASSQDVTSGRDTQYF. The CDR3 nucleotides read TGCGCCAGCAGCCAAGACGTAACTAGCGGGAGAGATACGCAGTATTTT.

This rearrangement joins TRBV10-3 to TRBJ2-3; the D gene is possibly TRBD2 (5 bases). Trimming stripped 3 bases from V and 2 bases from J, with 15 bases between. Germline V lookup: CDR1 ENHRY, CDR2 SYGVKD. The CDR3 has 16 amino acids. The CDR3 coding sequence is TGTGCCATCAGTGATGTCCGAGGGCTACACACAGATACGCAGTATTTT. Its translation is CAISDVRGLHTDTQYF.

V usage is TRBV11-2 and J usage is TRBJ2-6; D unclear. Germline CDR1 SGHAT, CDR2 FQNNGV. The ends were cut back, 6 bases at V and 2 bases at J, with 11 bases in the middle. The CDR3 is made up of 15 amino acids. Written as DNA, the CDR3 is TGTGCCAGCAGACTTAGTATTGCTGGGGCCAACGTCCTGACTTTC. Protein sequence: CASRLSIAGANVLTF.

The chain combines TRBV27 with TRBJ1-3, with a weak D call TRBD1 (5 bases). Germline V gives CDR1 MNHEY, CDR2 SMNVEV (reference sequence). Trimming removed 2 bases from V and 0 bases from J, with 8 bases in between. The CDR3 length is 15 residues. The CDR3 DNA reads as TGTGCCAGCAGTTTACGCAGGGACTCTGGAAACACCATATATTTT. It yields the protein CASSLRRDSGNTIYF.

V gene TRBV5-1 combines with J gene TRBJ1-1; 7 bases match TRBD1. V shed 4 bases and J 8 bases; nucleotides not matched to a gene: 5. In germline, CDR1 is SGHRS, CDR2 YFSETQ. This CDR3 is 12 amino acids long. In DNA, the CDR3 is TGCGCCAGCAGCCAAAGAGGGGGCGAAGCTTTCTTT. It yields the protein CASSQRGGEAFF.

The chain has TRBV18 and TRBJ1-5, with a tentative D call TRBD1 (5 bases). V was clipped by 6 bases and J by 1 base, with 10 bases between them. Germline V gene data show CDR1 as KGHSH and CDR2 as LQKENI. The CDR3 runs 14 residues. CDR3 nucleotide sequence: TGTGCCAGCTCTCGGGGGGACAGCAATCAGCCCCAGCATTTT. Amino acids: CASSRGDSNQPQHF.

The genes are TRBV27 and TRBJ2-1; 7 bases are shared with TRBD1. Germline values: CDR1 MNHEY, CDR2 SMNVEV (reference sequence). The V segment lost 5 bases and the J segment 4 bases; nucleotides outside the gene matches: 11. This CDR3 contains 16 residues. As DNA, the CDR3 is TGTGCCAGCAGTCCCAGCCACGGGACAGTGTACAATGAGCAGTTCTTC. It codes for CASSPSHGTVYNEQFF.

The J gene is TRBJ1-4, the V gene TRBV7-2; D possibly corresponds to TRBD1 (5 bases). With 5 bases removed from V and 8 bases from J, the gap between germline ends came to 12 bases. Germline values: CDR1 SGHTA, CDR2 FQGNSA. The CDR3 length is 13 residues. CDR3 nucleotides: TGTGCCAGCAGCCAACTTAGGGGAGAAAAACTGTTTTTT. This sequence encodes CASSQLRGEKLFF.

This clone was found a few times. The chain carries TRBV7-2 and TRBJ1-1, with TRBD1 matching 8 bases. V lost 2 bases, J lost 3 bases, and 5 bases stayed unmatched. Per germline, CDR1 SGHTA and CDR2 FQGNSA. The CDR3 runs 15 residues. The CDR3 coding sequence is TGTGCCAGCAGCTTACTCGGACAGGGCTACACTGAAGCTTTCTTT. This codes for CASSLLGQGYTEAFF. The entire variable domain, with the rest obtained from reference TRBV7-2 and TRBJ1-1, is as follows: GAGVSQSPSNKVTEKGKDVELRCDPISGHTALYWYRQSLGQGLEFLIYFQGNSAPDKSGLPSDRFSAERTGGSVSTLTIQRTQQEDSAVYLCASSLLGQGYTEAFFGQGTRLTVV.

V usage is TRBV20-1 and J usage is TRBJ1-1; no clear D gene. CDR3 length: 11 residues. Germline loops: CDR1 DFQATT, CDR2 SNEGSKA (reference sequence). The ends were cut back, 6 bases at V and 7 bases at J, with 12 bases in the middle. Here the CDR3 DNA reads TGCAGTGCCGGAGGTCCCGGTGAAGCTTTCTTT. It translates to CSAGGPGEAFF.

CDR3 DNA: TGCAGCGTTGAAGTTGCCGGACAGGGGGCTTTCAATGAGCAGTTCTTC. Its protein product is CSVEVAGQGAFNEQFF. V and J are TRBV29-1 and TRBJ2-1, with 11 bases lining up with TRBD1. Germline V gene lookup returns CDR1 SQVTM and CDR2 ANQGSEA. This CDR3 has 16 residues. With V trimmed by 1 base and J by 6 bases, 8 bases remained unmatched.

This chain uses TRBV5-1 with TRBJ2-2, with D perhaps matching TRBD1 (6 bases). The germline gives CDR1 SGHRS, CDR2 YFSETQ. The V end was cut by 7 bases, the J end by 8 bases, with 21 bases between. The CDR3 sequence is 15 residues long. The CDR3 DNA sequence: TGCGCCAGCCGAACAAACCCTGGGGGCGTGGGGGAGCTGTTTTTT. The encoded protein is CASRTNPGGVGELFF.

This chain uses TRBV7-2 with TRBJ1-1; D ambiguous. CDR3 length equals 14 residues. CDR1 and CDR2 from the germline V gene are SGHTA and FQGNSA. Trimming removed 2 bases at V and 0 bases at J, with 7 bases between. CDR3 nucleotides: TGTGCCAGCAGCTTATCCCAAATGAACACTGAAGCTTTCTTT. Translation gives CASSLSQMNTEAFF.

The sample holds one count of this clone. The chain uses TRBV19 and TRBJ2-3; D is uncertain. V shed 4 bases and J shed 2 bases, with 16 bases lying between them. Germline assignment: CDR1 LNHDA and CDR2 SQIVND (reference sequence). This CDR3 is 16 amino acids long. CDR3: CASSNGVVPHTDTQYF. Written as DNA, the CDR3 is TGTGCCAGTAGTAACGGAGTTGTGCCACACACAGATACGCAGTATTTT.

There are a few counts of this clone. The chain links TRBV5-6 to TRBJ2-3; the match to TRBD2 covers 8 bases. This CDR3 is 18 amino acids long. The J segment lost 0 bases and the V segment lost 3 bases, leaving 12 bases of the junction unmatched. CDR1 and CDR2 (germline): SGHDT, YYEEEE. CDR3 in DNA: TGTGCCAGCAGCTCTCGACTAGCGCATGCTTCTAGCACAGATACGCAGTATTTT. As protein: CASSSRLAHASSTDTQYF.

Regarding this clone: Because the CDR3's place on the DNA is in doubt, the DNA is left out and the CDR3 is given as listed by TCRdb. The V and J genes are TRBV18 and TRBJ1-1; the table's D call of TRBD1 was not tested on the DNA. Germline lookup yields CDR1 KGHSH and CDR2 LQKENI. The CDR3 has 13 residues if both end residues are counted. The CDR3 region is CASSLRQQGEAFF.

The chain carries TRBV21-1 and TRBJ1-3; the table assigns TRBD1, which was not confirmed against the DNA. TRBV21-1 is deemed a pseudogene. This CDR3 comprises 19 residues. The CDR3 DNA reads TGTGCCAGCAGCAAAGATTCCAGGACAGGGTGGGTTTTTGGAAACACCATATATTTT. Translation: CASSKDSRTGWVFGNTIYF.

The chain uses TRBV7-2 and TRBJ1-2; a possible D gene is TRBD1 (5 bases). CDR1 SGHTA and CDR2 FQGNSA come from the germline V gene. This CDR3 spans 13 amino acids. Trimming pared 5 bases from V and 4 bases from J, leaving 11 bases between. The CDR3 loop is CASSQTASYGYTF. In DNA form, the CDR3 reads TGTGCCAGCAGCCAGACAGCGAGCTATGGCTACACCTTC.

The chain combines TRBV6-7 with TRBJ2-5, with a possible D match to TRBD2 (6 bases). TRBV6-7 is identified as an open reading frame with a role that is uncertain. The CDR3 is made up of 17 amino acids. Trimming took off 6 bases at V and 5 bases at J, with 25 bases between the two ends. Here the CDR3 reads CASRSYALTRGGETQYF. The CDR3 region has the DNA TGTGCCAGCAGGAGTTACGCCCTAACTAGGGGAGGTGAGACCCAGTACTTC.

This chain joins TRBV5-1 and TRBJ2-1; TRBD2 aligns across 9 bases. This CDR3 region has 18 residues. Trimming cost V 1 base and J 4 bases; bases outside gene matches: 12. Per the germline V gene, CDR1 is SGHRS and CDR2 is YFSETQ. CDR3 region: CASSLMASGRTSYNEQFF. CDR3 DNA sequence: TGCGCCAGCAGCTTGATGGCCAGCGGGAGGACATCTTACAATGAGCAGTTCTTC.

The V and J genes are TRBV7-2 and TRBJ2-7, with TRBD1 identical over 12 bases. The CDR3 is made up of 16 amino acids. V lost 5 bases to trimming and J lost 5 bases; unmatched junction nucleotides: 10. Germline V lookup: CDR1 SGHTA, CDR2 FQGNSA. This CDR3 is CASSPRGTGGFHEQYF. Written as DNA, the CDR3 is TGTGCCAGCAGCCCCCGGGGGACAGGGGGCTTCCACGAGCAGTACTTC.

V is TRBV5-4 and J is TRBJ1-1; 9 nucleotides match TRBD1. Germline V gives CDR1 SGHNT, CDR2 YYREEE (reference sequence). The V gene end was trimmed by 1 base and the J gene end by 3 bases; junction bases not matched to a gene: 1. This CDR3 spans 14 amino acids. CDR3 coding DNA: TGTGCCAGCAGCTTGCGGGACAGGGACACTGAAGCTTTCTTT. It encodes CASSLRDRDTEAFF.

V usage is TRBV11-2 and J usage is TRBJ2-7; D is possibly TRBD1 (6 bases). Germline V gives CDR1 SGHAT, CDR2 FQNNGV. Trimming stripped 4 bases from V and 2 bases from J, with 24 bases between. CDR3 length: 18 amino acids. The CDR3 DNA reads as TGTGCCAGCAGCTCCCCGCCAGAGACGGGGACACTTACCTACGAGCAGTACTTC. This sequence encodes CASSSPPETGTLTYEQYF.

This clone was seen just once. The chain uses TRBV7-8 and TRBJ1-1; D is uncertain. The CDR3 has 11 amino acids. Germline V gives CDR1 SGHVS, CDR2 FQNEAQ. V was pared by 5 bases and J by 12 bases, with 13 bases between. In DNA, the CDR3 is TGTGCCAGCAGCCGCCGGGGAAAGACTTTCTTT. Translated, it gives CASSRRGKTFF.

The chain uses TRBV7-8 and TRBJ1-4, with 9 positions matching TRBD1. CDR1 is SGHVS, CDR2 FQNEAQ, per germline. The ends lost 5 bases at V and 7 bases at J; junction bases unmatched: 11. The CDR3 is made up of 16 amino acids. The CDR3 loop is CASSPTPGQGSEKLFF. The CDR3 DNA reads TGTGCCAGCAGCCCAACCCCCGGACAGGGGAGTGAAAAACTGTTTTTT.

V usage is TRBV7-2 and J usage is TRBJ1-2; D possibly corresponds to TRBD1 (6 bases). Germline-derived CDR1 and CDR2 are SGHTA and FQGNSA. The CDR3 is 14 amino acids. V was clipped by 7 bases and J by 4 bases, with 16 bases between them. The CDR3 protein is CASTEDRTSYGYTF. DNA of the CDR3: TGTGCCAGCACCGAGGACAGAACCAGCTATGGCTACACCTTC.

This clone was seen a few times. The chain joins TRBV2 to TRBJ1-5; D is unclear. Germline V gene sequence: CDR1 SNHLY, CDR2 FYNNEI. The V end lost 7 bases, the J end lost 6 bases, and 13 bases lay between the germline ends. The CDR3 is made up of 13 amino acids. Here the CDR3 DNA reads TGTGCCAGCATTCTTAATTCCGGTCAGCCCCAGCATTTT. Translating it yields CASILNSGQPQHF.

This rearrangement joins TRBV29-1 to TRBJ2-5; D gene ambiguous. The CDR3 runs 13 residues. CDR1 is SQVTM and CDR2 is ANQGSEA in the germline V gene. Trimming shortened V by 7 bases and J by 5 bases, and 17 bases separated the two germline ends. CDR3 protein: CSAVHKKWETQYF. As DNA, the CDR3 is TGCAGCGCCGTACACAAGAAGTGGGAGACCCAGTACTTC.

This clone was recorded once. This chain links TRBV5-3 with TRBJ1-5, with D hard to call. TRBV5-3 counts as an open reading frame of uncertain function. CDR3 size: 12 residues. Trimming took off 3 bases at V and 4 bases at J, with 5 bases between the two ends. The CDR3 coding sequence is TGTGCCAGAAGCTACAAGAATCAGCCCCAGCATTTT. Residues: CARSYKNQPQHF.